This is a list of T cell receptor beta chains from one sample in a study of T cells in localized non-small cell lung cancer. This table comes from immunoSEQ multiplex PCR, and its TCRdb copy is limited to in-frame clones, with some not included. This repertoire shows about 40,000 clones, more than 85% found once; its top ten account for over 9.5%. The sample was PBMCs, taken before any cancer treatment. Receptors originate from a woman between 35 and 70 years old with stage II lung adenocarcinoma. CDR3s include the opening cysteine and the closing phenylalanine or tryptophan. The D gene is left open where the match is weak. A row's size may be missing; if present it is once, few, many or a size class.

TRBJ2-2 TRBV5-1 NA NA TGCGCCAGCAGCTCATCGGCAGGGAGGCAGTCCGGGGAGCTGTTTTTT CASSSSAGRQSGELFF
TRBJ1-2 TRBV28 TRBD1 NA TGTGCCAGCAGTTTACCGGGACAGGGGATATATGGCTACACCTTC CASSLPGQGIYGYTF
TRBJ2-1 TRBV5-1 TRBD1 NA TGCGCCAGCAGCTTGGGACAGGGGAGCTCCTACAATGAGCAGTTCTTC CASSLGQGSSYNEQFF
TRBJ1-1 TRBV28 NA NA TGTGCCAGCAGTTACCCCACAGGACCCAGCGGATGGGACACTGAAGCTTTCTTT CASSYPTGPSGWDTEAFF
TRBJ1-5 TRBV11-2 NA NA TGTGCCAGCAGCTTAGGGGGTTTCAACAATCAGCCCCAGCATTTT CASSLGGFNNQPQHF
TRBJ2-7 TRBV10-2 NA NA TGCGCCAGCAGTGAGGGGCTAGCGAGCAATTCCTACGAGCAGTACTTC CASSEGLASNSYEQYF
TRBJ1-1 TRBV19 NA NA TGTGCCACCCTAAGGGCCGGGAACACTGAAGCTTTCTTT CATLRAGNTEAFF
TRBJ2-3 TRBV27 TRBD2 NA TGTGCCACTAGACTAGCGGGCACAGATACGCAGTATTTT CATRLAGTDTQYF
TRBJ2-3 TRBV7-9 TRBD2 NA TGTGCCAGCAGCGTCGGGAGGGTAGGAGATACGCAGTATTTT CASSVGRVGDTQYF
TRBJ1-3 TRBV28 NA NA TGTGCCAGCAGCCGAAACACCATATATTTT CASSRNTIYF
TRBJ1-1 TRBV19 TRBD1 few TGTGCCAGTAGTATTTTGGGACAGGAATTCACTGAAGCTTTCTTT CASSILGQEFTEAFF
TRBJ1-6 TRBV7-9 NA NA TGTGCCAGCAGGGCCGGGACACCTAATGTGCCCCTCCACTTT CASRAGTPNVPLHF
TRBJ2-5 TRBV4-1 NA once TGCGCCAGCAGCCAAGAAGACAGGACCGAGGAGACCCAGTACTTC CASSQEDRTEETQYF
TRBJ2-7 TRBV5-1 TRBD1 NA TGCGCCAGCAGCTGGAGGACAGGCGCTGCCTACGAGCAGTACTTC CASSWRTGAAYEQYF
TRBJ2-7 TRBV6-5 TRBD1 once TGTGCCAGCAGATTAGGACAGGGGGCTTACGAGCAGTACTTC CASRLGQGAYEQYF
TRBJ1-1 TRBV6-5 NA few TGTGCCAGCAGTTACTCGAGGAGCGTGACTGAAGCTTTCTTT CASSYSRSVTEAFF
TRBJ1-4 TRBV28 NA NA TGTGCCAGCAGGACAGAGGCAACTAATGAAAAACTGTTTTTT CASRTEATNEKLFF
TRBJ1-4 TRBV7-9 NA NA TGTGCCAGCAGCTTAGTGCAGGGAGCTAATGAAAAACTGTTTTTT CASSLVQGANEKLFF
TRBJ2-3 TRBV7-2 NA NA TGTGCCAGCAGCCCGCGGGGAATACTCACAGATACGCAGTATTTT CASSPRGILTDTQYF
TRBJ1-1 TRBV19 NA NA TGTGCCAGTAATAAGGAAATGAACACTGAAGCTTTCTTT CASNKEMNTEAFF
TRBJ2-2 TRBV11-3 NA NA TGTGCCAGCAACACCGGGCCAAACACCGGGGAGCTGTTTTTT CASNTGPNTGELFF
TRBJ2-7 TRBV28 TRBD1 once TGTGCCAGCAGTTCTACAGGGGGTTCTTACGAGCAGTACTTC CASSSTGGSYEQYF
TRBJ1-1 TRBV29-1 TRBD1 NA TGCAGCGTTGAGAAAGACAGGGCCGTCGCTGAAGCTTTCTTT CSVEKDRAVAEAFF
TRBJ2-1 TRBV19 TRBD1 NA TGTGCCAGCCGAGGACAGGGGGCTGTCGATGAGCAGTTCTTC CASRGQGAVDEQFF
TRBJ2-1 TRBV7-2 NA NA TGTGCCAGCAGCTTACTAGGTTCCGACAGTTCACAGTTCTTC CASSLLGSDSSQFF
TRBJ2-2 TRBV9 NA NA TGTGCCAGCAGCGCCCCTACAGGGGAGGGTACCGGGGAGCTGTTTTTT CASSAPTGEGTGELFF
TRBJ1-4 TRBV9 TRBD1 NA TGTGCCAGCAGCACCGGGACAGGGGGCGTACCTAATGAAAAACTGTTTTTT CASSTGTGGVPNEKLFF
TRBJ2-1 TRBV7-9 NA NA TGTGCCAGCAGCCCCACCTCGGGGGACAATGAGCAGTTCTTC CASSPTSGDNEQFF
TRBJ1-1 TRBV28 NA few TGTGCCAGCAGGCCCTCGAAGGGCCAGGGGTGGGCTGAAGCTTTCTTT CASRPSKGQGWAEAFF
TRBJ2-7 TRBV6-5 TRBD2 NA TGTGCCAGCAGTTACTCCGGGGAGGGAGGCTACGAGCAGTACTTC CASSYSGEGGYEQYF
TRBJ1-6 TRBV7-9 TRBD1 NA TGTGCCAGCAGCTTAGGGACAGGGAGCTCCTATAATTCACCCCTCCACTTT CASSLGTGSSYNSPLHF
TRBJ2-5 TRBV6-5 NA NA TGTGCCAGCAGGACCGGGACCCAGTACTTC CASRTGTQYF
TRBJ1-2 TRBV29-1 NA NA TGCAGCGTTCGAGGGGATAACTATGGCTACACCTTC CSVRGDNYGYTF
TRBJ2-2 TRBV5-1 TRBD1 NA TGCGCCAGCAGCTCAATAAGGGGGCGCGGCACCGGGGAGCTGTTTTTT CASSSIRGRGTGELFF
TRBJ2-5 TRBV6-1 TRBD1 once TGTGCCAGCAGTGACCCCAGGGGGTCAGAGACCCAGTACTTC CASSDPRGSETQYF
TRBJ2-3 TRBV5-1 NA NA TGCGCCAGCAGCTCACAGGTCTCCACAGATACGCAGTATTTT CASSSQVSTDTQYF
TRBJ1-1 TRBV6-6 NA NA TGTGCCAGCACCCAGGGTGTGGGGAACACTGAAGCTTTCTTT CASTQGVGNTEAFF
TRBJ2-3 TRBV9 TRBD1 NA TGTGCCAGCAGCGAGGGGGACAGGGACGCCACAGATACGCAGTATTTT CASSEGDRDATDTQYF
TRBJ2-7 TRBV10-3 NA once TGTGCCACAAAGACAGGGAGGTACGAGCAGTACTTC CATKTGRYEQYF
TRBJ1-4 TRBV21-1 NA NA TGTGCCAGCTTAATGGGAGAGCTAACTAATGAAAAACTGTTTTTT CASLMGELTNEKLFF
TRBJ1-1 TRBV28 NA NA TGTGCCAGTAGGGGACCCTCGAACACTGAAGCTTTCTTT CASRGPSNTEAFF